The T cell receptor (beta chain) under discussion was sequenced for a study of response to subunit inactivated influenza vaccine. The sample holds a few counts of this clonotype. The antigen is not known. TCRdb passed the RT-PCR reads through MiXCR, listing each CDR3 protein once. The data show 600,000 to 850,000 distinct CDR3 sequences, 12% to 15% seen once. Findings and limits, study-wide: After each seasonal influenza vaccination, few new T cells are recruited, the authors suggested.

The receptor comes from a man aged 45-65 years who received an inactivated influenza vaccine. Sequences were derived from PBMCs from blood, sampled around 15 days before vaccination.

As DNA, the CDR3 is TGTGCCAGCAGCCAAGGGACGGTGAAAAACATTCAGTACTTC. Translated, it gives CASSQGTVKNIQYF. This chain uses TRBV14 with TRBJ2-4; D is undetermined. This CDR3 is 14 amino acids long. CDR1 and CDR2 from the germline V gene are SGHDN and FVKESK. The V end lost 1 base, the J end lost 4 bases, and 8 bases lay between the germline ends.